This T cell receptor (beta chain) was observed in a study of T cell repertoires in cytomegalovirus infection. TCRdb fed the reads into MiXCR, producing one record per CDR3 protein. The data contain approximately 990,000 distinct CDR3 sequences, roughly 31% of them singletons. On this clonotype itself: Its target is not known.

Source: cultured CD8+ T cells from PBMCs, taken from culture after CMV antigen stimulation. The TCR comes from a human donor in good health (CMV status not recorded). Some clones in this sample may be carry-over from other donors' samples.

The CDR3 spells CASSLGRWGKDTEAFF. The CDR3 nucleotides are TGTGCCAGCAGCTTAGGTCGGTGGGGGAAGGACACTGAAGCTTTCTTT. The chain joins TRBV11-2 to TRBJ1-1; possibly TRBD1 for D (5 bases). Per germline, CDR1 SGHAT and CDR2 FQNNGV. This CDR3 is 16 amino acids long. The V and J ends lost 1 base and 3 bases respectively, with 15 bases between them.